The T cell receptor (beta chain) described here comes from a study of cytomegalovirus exposure and HLA in healthy donors. Study outcomes and limitations: In a later analysis, a missense DCLRE1C variant was linked to TCR beta V- and J-gene trimming. In a later analysis, DRB1 alleles had the most associated TCRs; HLA-C alleles the fewest. Most subjects' HLA-A and HLA-B alleles were reportedly predicted from TCR beta sequences. A cluster of highly shared sequence variants was likely a sequencing artifact.

Per the germline V gene, CDR1 is KGHSH and CDR2 is LQKENI. J was trimmed by 6 bases and V by 8 bases; bases with no gene match: 21. CDR3 length: 18 amino acids. With regard to this clone: The antigen is undetermined.

Primers included in the PCR were 60 Vbeta and 13 Jbeta primers. Some clones are missing from TCRdb's copy, which holds only in-frame ones; the method was immunoSEQ multiplex PCR. This table lists 150,000 to 200,000 clones. This sequence originates from a boy between 10 and 17 years old in good health and CMV-seronegative. Sample: PBMCs. The chain links TRBV18 to TRBJ1-5, with 8 bases fitting TRBD1. CDR3 sequence reads: CASTKGSPGQVATQPQHF. The CDR3 coding sequence is TGTGCCAGCACGAAAGGCTCACCGGGACAGGTAGCAACTCAGCCCCAGCATTTT.